Included here is one TCR beta chain sequence, with context. Its antigen remains unknown. TCRdb passed the reads through MiXCR, listing each CDR3 protein once. The data show a few hundred thousand distinct CDR3 sequences, around 40% seen once. The data belong to a study of T cell repertoires in cytomegalovirus infection. At the level of the study: The study used recently identified HLA-C-restricted and well-studied HLA-B-restricted CMV epitopes. TCR beta signatures that were public indicated CMV infection and matching HLA type. Overall study findings and caveats: Clonotypes of TCR beta that were HLA-C-restricted and CMV-specific dominated the ex vivo response.

Trimming removed 6 bases from V and 2 bases from J, with 12 bases in between. Germline V gene lookup returns CDR1 SGHVS and CDR2 FNYEAQ. The CDR3 extends over 14 amino acids. This chain joins TRBV7-6 and TRBJ2-3; D perhaps matches TRBD2 (6 bases). The sample consisted of cultured PBMCs, taken from culture after CMV antigen stimulation. This sequence originates from a human donor in good health (CMV status not recorded). Some clones in this sample may be carry-over from other donors' samples. CDR3 DNA: TGTGCCAGCAGTCGGGACTGGACCACAGATACGCAGTATTTT. Translation: CASSRDWTTDTQYF. The entire variable domain, with the rest obtained from reference TRBV7-6 and TRBJ2-3, is as follows: GAGVSQSPRYKVTKRGQDVALRCDPISGHVSLYWYRQALGQGPEFLTYFNYEAQQDKSGLPNDRFSAERPEGSISTLTIQRTEQRDSAMYRCASSRDWTTDTQYFGPGTRLTVL.